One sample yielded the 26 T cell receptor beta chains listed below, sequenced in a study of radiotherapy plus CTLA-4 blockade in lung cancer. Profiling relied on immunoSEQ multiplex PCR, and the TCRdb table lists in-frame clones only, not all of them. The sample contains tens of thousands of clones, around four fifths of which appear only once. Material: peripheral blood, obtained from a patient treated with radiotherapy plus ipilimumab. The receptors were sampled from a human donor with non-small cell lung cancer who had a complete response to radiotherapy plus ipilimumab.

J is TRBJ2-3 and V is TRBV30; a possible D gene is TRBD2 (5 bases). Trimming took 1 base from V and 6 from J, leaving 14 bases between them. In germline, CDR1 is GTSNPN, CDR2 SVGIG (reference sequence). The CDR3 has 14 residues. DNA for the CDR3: TGTGCCTGGAGTGCGGTCGGAGGCAGGGATACGCAGTATTTT. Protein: CAWSAVGGRDTQYF.

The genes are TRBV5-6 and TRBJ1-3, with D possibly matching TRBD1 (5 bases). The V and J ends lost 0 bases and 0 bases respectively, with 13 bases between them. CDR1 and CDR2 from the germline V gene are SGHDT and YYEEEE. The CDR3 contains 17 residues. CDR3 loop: CASSLARRRGSGNTIYF. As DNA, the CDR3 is TGTGCCAGCAGCTTGGCCAGGAGGAGGGGCTCTGGAAACACCATATATTTT. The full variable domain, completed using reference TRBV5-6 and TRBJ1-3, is DAGVTQSPTHLIKTRGQQVTLRCSPKSGHDTVSWYQQALGQGPQFIFQYYEEEERQRGNFPDRFSGHQFPNYSSELNVNALLLGDSALYLCASSLARRRGSGNTIYFGEGSWLTVV.

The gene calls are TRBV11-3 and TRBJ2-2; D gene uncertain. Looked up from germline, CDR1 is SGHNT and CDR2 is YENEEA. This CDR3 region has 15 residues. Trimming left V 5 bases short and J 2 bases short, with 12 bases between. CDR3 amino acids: CASSPGSRNTGELFF. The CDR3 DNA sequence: TGTGCCAGCAGCCCCGGTTCTCGAAACACCGGGGAGCTGTTTTTT.

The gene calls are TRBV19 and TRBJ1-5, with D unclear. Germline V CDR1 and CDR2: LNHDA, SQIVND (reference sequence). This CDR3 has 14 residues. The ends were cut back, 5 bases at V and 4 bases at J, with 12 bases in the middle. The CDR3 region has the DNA TGTGCCAGTAGTTACCGGGCCACAAATCAGCCCCAGCATTTT. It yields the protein CASSYRATNQPQHF.

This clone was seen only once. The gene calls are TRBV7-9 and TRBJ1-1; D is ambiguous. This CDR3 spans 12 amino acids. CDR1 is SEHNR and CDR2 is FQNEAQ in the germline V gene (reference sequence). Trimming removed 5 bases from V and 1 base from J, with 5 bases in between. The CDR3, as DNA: TGTGCCAGCAGCCCGTGGAACACTGAAGCTTTCTTT. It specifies CASSPWNTEAFF.

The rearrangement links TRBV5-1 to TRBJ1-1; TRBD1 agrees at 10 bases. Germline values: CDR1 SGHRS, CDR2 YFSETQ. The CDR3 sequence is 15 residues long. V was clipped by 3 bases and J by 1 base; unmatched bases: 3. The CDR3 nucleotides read TGCGCCAGCAGCTCCGGGACAGGGGAGAACACTGAAGCTTTCTTT. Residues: CASSSGTGENTEAFF. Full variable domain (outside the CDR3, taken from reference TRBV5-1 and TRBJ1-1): KAGVTQTPRYLIKTRGQQVTLSCSPISGHRSVSWYQQTPGQGLQFLFEYFSETQRNKGNFPGRFSGRQFSNSRSEMNVSTLELGDSALYLCASSSGTGENTEAFFGQGTRLTVV.

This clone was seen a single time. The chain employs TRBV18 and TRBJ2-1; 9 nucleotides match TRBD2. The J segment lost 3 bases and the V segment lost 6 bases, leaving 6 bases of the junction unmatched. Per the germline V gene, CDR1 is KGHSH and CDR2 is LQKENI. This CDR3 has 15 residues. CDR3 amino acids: CASSPGTSNYNEQFF. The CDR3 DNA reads TGTGCCAGCTCGCCCGGGACTAGCAACTACAATGAGCAGTTCTTC. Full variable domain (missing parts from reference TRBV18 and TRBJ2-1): NAGVMQNPRHLVRRRGQEARLRCSPMKGHSHVYWYRQLPEEGLKFMVYLQKENIIDESGMPKERFSAEFPKEGPSILRIQQVVRGDSAAYFCASSPGTSNYNEQFFGPGTRLTVL.

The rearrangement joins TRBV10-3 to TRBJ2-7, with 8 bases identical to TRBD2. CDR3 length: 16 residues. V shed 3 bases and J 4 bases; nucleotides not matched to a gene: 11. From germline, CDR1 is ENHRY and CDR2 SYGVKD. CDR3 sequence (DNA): TGTGCCATCAGTGACCGTAGCGGGGTCTCTTTGTACGAGCAGTACTTC. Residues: CAISDRSGVSLYEQYF.

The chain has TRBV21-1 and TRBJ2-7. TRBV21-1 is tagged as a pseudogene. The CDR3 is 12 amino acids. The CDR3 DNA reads TGTGCCAGCAGCAAACGGTCCTACGAGCAGTACGTC. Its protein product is CASSKRSYEQYV.

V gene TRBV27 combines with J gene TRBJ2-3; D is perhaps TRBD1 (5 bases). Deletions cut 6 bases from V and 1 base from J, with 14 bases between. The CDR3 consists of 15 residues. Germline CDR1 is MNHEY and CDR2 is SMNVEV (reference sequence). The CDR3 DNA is TGTGCCAGCAGCTTTTCAGGGATCGGCACAGATACGCAGTATTTT. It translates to CASSFSGIGTDTQYF.

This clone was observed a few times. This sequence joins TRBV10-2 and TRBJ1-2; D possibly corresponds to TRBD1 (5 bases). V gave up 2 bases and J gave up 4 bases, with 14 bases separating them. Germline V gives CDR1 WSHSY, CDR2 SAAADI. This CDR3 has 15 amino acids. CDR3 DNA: TGCGCCAGCAGTGAGGCAGGGTCCTACCCCTATGGCTACACCTTC. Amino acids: CASSEAGSYPYGYTF.

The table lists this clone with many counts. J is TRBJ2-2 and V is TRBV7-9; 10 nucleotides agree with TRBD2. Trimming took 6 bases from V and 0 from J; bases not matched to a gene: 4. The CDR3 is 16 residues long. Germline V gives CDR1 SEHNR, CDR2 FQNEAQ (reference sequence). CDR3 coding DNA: TGTGCCAGCAGTCCAGGACTAGCGGCGAACACCGGGGAGCTGTTTTTT. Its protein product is CASSPGLAANTGELFF.

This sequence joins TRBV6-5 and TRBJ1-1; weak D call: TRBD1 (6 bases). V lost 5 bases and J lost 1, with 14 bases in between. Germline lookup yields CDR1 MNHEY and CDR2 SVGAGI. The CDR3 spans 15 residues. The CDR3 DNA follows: TGTGCCAGCAGTGTCCACAGGGCGGCGAACACTGAAGCTTTCTTT. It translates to CASSVHRAANTEAFF.

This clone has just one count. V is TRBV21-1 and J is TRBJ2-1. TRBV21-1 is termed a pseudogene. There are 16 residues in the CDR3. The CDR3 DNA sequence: TGTGCCAGCAGCTTGGGTCGGGCATCCAAAACGAATGAGCAGTTCTTC. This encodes CASSLGRASKTNEQFF.

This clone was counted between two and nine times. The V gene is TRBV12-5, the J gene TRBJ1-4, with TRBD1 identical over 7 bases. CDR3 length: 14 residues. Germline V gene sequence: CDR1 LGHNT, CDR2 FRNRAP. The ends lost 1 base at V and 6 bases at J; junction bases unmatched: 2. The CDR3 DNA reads TGTGCTAGTGGTTTGGGACAGGGAGATGAAAAACTGTTTTTT. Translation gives CASGLGQGDEKLFF.

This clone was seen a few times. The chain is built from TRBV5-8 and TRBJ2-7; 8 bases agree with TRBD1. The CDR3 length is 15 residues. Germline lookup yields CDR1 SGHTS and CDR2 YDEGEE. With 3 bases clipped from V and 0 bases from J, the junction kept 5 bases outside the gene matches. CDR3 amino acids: CASSSGQGYSYEQYF. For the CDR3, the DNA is TGTGCCAGCAGCTCTGGACAGGGATACTCCTACGAGCAGTACTTC.

As DNA, the CDR3 is TGCGCCAGCAGCCAAGATCAAGGTTCCATGAACACTGAAGCTTTCTTT. Translation: CASSQDQGSMNTEAFF. V gene TRBV4-1 combines with J gene TRBJ1-1; D is undetermined. CDR3 length: 16 residues. Germline-derived CDR1 and CDR2 are MGHRA and YSYEKL. V lost 0 bases to trimming and J lost 0 bases, with 11 bases between them.

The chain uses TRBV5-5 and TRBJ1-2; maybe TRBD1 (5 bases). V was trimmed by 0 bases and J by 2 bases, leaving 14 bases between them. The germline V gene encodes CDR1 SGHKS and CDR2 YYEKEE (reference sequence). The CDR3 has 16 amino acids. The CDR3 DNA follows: TGTGCCAGCAGCTTGGGTGCGGGGCGGATGAACTATGGCTACACCTTC. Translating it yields CASSLGAGRMNYGYTF.

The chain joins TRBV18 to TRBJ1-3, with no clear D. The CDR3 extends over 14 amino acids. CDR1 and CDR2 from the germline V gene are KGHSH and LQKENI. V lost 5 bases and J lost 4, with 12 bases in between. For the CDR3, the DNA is TGTGCCAGCTCAGTGCTGGGCTCGGGAAACACCATATATTTT. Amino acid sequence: CASSVLGSGNTIYF.

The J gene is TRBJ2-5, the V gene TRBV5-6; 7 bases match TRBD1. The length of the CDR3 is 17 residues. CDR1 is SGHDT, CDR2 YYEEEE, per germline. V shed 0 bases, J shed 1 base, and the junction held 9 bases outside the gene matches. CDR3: CASSLGTGPRVQETQYF. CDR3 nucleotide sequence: TGTGCCAGCAGCTTGGGGACAGGCCCTCGGGTCCAAGAGACCCAGTACTTC.

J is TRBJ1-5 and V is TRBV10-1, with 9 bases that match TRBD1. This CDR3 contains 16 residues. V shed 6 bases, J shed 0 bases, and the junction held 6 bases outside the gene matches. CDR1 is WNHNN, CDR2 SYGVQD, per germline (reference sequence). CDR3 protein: CASRPDRGYSNQPQHF. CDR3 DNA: TGCGCCAGCAGACCGGACAGGGGTTATAGCAATCAGCCCCAGCATTTT.

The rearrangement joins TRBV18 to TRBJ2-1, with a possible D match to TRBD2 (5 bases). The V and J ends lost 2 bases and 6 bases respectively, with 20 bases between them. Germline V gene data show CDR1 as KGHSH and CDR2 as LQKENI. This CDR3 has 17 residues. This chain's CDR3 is CASSPRLGWGVSNEQFF. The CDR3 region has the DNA TGTGCCAGCTCACCAAGGCTAGGTTGGGGAGTAAGCAATGAGCAGTTCTTC.

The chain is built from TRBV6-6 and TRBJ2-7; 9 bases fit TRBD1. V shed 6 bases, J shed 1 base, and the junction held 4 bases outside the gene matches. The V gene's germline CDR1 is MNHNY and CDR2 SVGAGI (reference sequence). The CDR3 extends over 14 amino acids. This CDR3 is CASRTGTGSYEQYF. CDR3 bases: TGTGCCAGCAGAACCGGGACAGGGTCCTACGAGCAGTACTTC.

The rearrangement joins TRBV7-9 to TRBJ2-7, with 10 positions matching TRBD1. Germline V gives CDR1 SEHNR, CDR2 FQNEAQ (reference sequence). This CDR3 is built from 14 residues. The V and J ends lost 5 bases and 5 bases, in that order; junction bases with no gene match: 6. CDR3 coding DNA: TGTGCCAGCAGCCAGGGACAGGGGTTCGACGAGCAGTACTTC. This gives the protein CASSQGQGFDEQYF.

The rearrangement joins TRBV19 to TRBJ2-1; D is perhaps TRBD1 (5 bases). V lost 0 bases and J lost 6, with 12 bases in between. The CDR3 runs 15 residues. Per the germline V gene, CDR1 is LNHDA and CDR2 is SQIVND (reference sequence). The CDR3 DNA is TGTGCCAGTAGTATAGATCGTGGGGCCGTCAATGAGCAGTTCTTC. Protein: CASSIDRGAVNEQFF.

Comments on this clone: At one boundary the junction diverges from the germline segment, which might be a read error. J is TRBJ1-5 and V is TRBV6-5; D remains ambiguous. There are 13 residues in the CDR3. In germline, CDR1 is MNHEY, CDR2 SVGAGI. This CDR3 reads CASSYSESTRGGF. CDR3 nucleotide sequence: TGTGCCAGCAGTTACTCAGAGTCGACAAGAGGTGGTTTT.